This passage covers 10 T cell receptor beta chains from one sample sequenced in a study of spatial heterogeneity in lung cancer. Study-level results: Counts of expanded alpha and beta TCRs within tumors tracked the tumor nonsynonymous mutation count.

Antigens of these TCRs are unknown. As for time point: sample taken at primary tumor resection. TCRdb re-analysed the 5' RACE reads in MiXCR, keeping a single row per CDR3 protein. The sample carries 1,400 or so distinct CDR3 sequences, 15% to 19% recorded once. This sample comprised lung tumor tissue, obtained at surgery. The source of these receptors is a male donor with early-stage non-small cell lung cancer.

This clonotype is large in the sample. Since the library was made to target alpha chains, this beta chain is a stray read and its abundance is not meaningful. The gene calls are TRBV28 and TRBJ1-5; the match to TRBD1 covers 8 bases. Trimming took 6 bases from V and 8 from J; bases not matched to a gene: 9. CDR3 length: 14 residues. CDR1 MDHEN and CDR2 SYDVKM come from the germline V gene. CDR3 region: CASSPRQGWEPQHF. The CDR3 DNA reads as TGTGCCAGCAGCCCTAGACAGGGGTGGGAGCCCCAGCATTTT.

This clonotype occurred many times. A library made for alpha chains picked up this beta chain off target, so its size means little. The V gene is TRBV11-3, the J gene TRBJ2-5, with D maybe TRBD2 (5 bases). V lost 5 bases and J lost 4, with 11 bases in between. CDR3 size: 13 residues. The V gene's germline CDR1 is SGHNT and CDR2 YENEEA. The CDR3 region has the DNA TGTGCCAGCAGCCCCCATCGGGGAGAGACCCAGTACTTC. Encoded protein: CASSPHRGETQYF.

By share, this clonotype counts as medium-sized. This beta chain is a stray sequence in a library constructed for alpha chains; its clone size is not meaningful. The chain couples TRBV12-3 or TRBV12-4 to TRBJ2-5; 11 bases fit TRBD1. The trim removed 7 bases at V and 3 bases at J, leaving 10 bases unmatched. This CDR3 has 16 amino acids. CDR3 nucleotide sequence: TGTGCCAGCACCCCGGGGGACAGGGGGGCGGAAGAGACCCAGTACTTC. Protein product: CASTPGDRGAEETQYF.

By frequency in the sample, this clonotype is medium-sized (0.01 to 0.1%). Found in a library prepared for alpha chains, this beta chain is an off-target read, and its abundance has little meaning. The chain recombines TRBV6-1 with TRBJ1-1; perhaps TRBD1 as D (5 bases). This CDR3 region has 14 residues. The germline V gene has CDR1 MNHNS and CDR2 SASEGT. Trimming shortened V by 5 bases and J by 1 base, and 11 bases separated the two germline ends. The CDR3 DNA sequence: TGTGCCAGCAGTCCCTGGGGGGAGAACACTGAAGCTTTCTTT. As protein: CASSPWGENTEAFF.

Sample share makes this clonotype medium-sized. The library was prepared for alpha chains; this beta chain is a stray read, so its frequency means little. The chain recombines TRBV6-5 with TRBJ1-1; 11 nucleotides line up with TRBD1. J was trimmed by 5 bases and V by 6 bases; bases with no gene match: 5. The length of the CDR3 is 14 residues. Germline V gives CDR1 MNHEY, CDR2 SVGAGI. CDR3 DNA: TGTGCCAGCAGGAGGGGGACAGGGGGAACTGAAGCTTTCTTT. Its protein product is CASRRGTGGTEAFF.

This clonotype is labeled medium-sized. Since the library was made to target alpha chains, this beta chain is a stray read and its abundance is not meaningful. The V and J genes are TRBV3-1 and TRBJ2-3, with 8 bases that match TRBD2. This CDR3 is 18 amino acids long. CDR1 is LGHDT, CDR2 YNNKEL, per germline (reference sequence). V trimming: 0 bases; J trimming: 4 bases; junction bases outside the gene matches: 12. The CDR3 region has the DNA TGTGCCAGCAGCCAAGACGGGCCCTTTGCGGGGGGTTCAGATACGCAGTATTTT. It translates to CASSQDGPFAGGSDTQYF.

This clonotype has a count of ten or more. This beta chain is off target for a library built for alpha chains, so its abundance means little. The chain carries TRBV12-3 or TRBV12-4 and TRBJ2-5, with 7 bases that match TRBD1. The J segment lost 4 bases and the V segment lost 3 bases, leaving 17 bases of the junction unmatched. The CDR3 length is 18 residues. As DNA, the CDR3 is TGTGCCAGCAGTTTGTCCCGCGGACAGGTGGACCTACGAGAGACCCAGTACTTC. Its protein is CASSLSRGQVDLRETQYF.

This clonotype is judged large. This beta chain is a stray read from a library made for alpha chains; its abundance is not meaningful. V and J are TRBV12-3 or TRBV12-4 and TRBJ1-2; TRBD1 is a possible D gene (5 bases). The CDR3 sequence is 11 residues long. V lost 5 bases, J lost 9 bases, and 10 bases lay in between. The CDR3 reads CASSPPGSYTF. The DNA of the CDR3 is TGTGCCAGCAGTCCCCCAGGGAGCTACACCTTC.

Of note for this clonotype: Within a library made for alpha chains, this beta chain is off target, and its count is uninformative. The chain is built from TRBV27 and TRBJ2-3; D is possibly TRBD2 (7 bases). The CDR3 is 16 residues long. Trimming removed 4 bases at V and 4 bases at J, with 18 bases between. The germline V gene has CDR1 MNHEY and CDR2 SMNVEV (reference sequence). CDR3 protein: CASSSPSRGAADTQYF. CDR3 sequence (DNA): TGTGCCAGCAGTTCGCCCTCCCGGGGGGCAGCAGATACGCAGTATTTT.

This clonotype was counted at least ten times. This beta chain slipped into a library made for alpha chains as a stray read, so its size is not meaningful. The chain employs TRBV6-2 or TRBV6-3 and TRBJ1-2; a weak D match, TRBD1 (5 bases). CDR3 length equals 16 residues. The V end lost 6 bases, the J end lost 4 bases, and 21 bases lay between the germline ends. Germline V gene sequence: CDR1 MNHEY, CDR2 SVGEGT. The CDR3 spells CASSYNPGQGRYGYTF. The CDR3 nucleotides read TGTGCCAGCAGCTACAATCCCGGGCAGGGTCGCTATGGCTACACCTTC.